This T cell receptor (beta chain) appears in the sequencing data of a study of cytomegalovirus exposure and HLA in healthy donors. The donors were part of the 120-subject validation cohort, which stood apart from the approximately 640-subject first cohort. J gave up 1 base and V 6 bases, and 20 bases lay outside the gene matches. Germline V CDR1 and CDR2: LNHDA, SQIVND (reference sequence). The CDR3 has 20 residues. TCRdb's copy holds only in-frame clones and misses some; the assay was immunoSEQ multiplex PCR. Here the sample spans 35,000 to 50,000 clones, roughly 93% being singletons. The sample holds a few counts of this clone. Its specificity is unknown. Study outcomes and limitations: There were a few CMV-associated chains whose specificity for CMV antigens was confirmed in vitro.

The source is a young woman in good health and CMV-seronegative. The sample taken for sequencing was PBMCs. The chain links TRBV19 to TRBJ1-3; 8 nucleotides align to TRBD1. CDR3 loop: CASRPRMGQAKRSSGNTIYF. The CDR3 DNA follows: TGTGCCAGTAGGCCCCGCATGGGACAGGCAAAAAGATCGTCTGGAAACACCATATATTTT. The whole variable domain, filled in from reference TRBV19 and TRBJ1-3, reads DGGITQSPKYLFRKEGQNVTLSCEQNLNHDAMYWYRQDPGQGLRLIYYSQIVNDFQKGDIAEGYSVSREKKESFPLTVTSAQKNPTAFYLCASRPRMGQAKRSSGNTIYFGEGSWLTVV.